These 7 T cell receptor beta chains share one sample of origin, sequenced in a study of a mutant IDH1 vaccine in newly diagnosed glioma. Which antigens these TCRs recognize remains unknown. The time point denotes: week 23, last vaccination. A single vaccine dose contained 300 ug of mutant IDH1 20-mer peptide, and topical imiquimod was used with it. The table came from immunoSEQ multiplex PCR; TCRdb's copy has only in-frame clones and leaves some out. The table lists 50,000 to 85,000 clones, about 87% of them singletons, with 10% to 15% in the top ten. Sequencing was performed on PBMCs, taken from a glioma patient whose treatment included an IDH1 peptide vaccine. These receptor sequences come from a man aged 18 to 30 with glioma.

CDR3 region: CSVRPTYEQYF. The CDR3 DNA follows: TGCAGTGTACGGCCGACCTACGAGCAGTACTTC. The chain carries TRBV20-1 and TRBJ2-7; D not certain. This CDR3 is built from 11 residues. V lost 7 bases and J lost 2, with 9 bases in between. The germline gives CDR1 DFQATT, CDR2 SNEGSKA (reference sequence).

This clone is medium-sized by share. This chain joins TRBV5-8 and TRBJ2-7; D tentatively reads TRBD1 or TRBD2 (5 bases each). V lost 4 bases, J lost 6 bases, and 17 bases lay in between. The germline gives CDR1 SGHTS, CDR2 YDEGEE. This CDR3 region has 14 residues. The CDR3 DNA reads as TGTGCCAGCAGCACGGGGACGTTTTTCTCCGAGCAGTACTTC. It yields the protein CASSTGTFFSEQYF.

This chain uses TRBV5-1 with TRBJ2-3; unclear D gene. Trimming cost V 7 bases and J 0 bases, with 6 bases left between them. The CDR3 totals 12 residues. Germline CDR1 and CDR2: SGHRS and YFSETQ. CDR3 sequence reads: CASEDSTDTQYF. The CDR3 nucleotides read TGCGCCAGCGAGGACAGCACAGATACGCAGTATTTT.

The genes are TRBV4-3 and TRBJ2-4; D unresolved. The germline V gene encodes CDR1 LGHNA and CDR2 YSLEER. Trimming took 0 bases from V and 0 from J, leaving 12 bases between them. The CDR3 has 17 residues. CDR3 amino acids: CASSQETANLAKNIQYF. CDR3 bases: TGCGCCAGCAGCCAAGAAACAGCTAATTTAGCCAAAAACATTCAGTACTTC.

V is TRBV25-1 and J is TRBJ2-1; maybe TRBD1 (6 bases). Trimming removed 4 bases at V and 2 bases at J, with 18 bases between. The CDR3 runs to 17 residues. The germline gives CDR1 MGHDK, CDR2 SYGVNS. The CDR3 nucleotides read TGTGCCAGCAGTGCAGTGACAGGAGTTTCGCCCTACAATGAGCAGTTCTTC. As protein: CASSAVTGVSPYNEQFF. The variable domain in full, with the rest retrieved from reference TRBV25-1 and TRBJ2-1, is EADIYQTPRYLVIGTGKKITLECSQTMGHDKMYWYQQDPGMELHLIHYSYGVNSTEKGDLSSESTVSRIRTEHFPLTLESARPSHTSQYLCASSAVTGVSPYNEQFFGPGTRLTVL.

The chain is built from TRBV2 and TRBJ1-5; D is perhaps TRBD1 (5 bases). Germline V CDR1 and CDR2: SNHLY, FYNNEI. Trimming shortened V by 6 bases and J by 1 base, and 13 bases separated the two germline ends. There are 15 residues in the CDR3. CDR3 residues: CASSEQTASNQPQHF. The CDR3 coding sequence is TGTGCCAGCAGCGAACAGACAGCCAGCAATCAGCCCCAGCATTTT.

CDR3: CATSLYRGVGTDTQYF. CDR3 nucleotide sequence: TGTGCCACCAGCCTATATCGCGGTGTGGGCACAGATACGCAGTATTTT. The V gene is TRBV15, the J gene TRBJ2-3, with D hard to call. Germline V gene sequence: CDR1 LNHNV, CDR2 YYDKDF (reference sequence). V was clipped by 5 bases and J by 1 base, with 16 bases between them. The CDR3 has 16 residues.